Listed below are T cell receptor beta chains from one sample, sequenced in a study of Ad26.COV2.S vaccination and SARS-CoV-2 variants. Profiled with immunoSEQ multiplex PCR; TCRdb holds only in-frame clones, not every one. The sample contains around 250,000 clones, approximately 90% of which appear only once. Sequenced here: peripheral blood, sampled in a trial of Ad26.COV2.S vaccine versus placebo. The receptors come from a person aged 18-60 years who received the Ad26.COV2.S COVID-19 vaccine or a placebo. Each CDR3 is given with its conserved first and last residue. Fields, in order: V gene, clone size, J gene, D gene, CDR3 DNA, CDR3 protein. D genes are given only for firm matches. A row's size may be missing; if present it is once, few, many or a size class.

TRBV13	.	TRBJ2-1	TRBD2	TGTGCCAGCAGCCAGAGTACGGGGGGACCCTACAATGAGCAGTTCTTC	CASSQSTGGPYNEQFF
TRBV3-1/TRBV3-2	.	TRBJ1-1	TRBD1	TGTGCCAGCAGCCAAGATAGGGGGCCTTTCAGCACTGAAGCTTTCTTT	CASSQDRGPFSTEAFF
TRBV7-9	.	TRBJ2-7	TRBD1	TGTGCCAGCAGCCCCCGTCGACAGGGGGCCCACGAGCAGTACTTC	CASSPRRQGAHEQYF
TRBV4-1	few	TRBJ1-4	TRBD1	TGCGCCAGCAGCCAAGAAAGGAGGGAAATGGGACAGGTATTTCTTTTT	CASSQERREMGQVFLF
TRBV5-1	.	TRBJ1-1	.	TGCGCCAGCAGCTTCCTCGGGGCCTCAGGGATGAACACTGAAGCTTTCTTT	CASSFLGASGMNTEAFF
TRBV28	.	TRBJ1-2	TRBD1	TGTGCCAGCAGTTTCACGCGACAGGGGAGTAGGGGCTACACCTTC	CASSFTRQGSRGYTF
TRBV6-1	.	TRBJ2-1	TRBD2	TGTGCCAGCAGGGGACTAGCGGGAGGGGTCAATGAGCAGTTCTTC	CASRGLAGGVNEQFF
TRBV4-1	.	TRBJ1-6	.	TGCGCCAGCAGCCAAAATGCCGGGGCCCCCAATTCACCCCTCCACTTT	CASSQNAGAPNSPLHF
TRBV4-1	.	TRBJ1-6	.	TGCGCCAGCAGCCAAGAATCGGGGGGCGGGAGTTGGTCACCCCTCCACTTT	CASSQESGGGSWSPLHF
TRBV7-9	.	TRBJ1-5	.	TGTGCCAGCAGCTTTGGGGCGCAGCCCCAGCATTTT	CASSFGAQPQHF
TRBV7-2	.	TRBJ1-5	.	TGTGCCAGCAGCTTAGTTTCCCAGGCCAATCAGCCCCAGCATTTT	CASSLVSQANQPQHF
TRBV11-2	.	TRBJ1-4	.	TGTGCCAGCAGCTACCCGGGCATTAAGAATGAAAAACTGTTTTTT	CASSYPGIKNEKLFF
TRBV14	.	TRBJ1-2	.	TGTGCCAGCAGCCAAGACGGGGGAATCTATGGCTACACCTTC	CASSQDGGIYGYTF
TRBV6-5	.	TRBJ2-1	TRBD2	TGTGCCAGCACTATAGCGGGGGGACGTGAGCAGTTCTTC	CASTIAGGREQFF
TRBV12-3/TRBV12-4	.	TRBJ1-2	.	TGTGCCAGCAAGTTCGAAGGAGGTGGCTACACCTTC	CASKFEGGGYTF
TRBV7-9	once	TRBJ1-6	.	TGTGCCAGCAGCTTAATGGGGGCAGCCGTAATCAATTCACCCCTCCACTTT	CASSLMGAAVINSPLHF
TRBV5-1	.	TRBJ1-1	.	TGCGCCAGCAGCTTCGAGGGGGGAGGACGGACTGAAGCTTTCTTT	CASSFEGGGRTEAFF
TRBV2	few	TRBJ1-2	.	TGTGCCAGCAGGCAGGTGGGCTATGGCTACACCTTC	CASRQVGYGYTF
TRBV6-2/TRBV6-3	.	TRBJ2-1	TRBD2	TGTGCCAGCAGTTACTATGGGACTAGCGGGGGAGAGCAGTTCTTC	CASSYYGTSGGEQFF
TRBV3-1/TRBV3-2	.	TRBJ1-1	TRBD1	TGTGCCAGCAGCCATCCCGGGACAGGGATGAACACTGAAGCTTTCTTT	CASSHPGTGMNTEAFF
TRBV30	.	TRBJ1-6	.	TGTGCCTGGAGTTACCCGGACAACTCCTATAATTCACCCCTCCACTTT	CAWSYPDNSYNSPLHF
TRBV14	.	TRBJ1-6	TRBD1	TGTGCCAGCAGCCCGACAGGGAGCTCCTATAATTCACCCCTCCACTTT	CASSPTGSSYNSPLHF
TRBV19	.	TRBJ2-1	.	TGTGCCAGTAGTATAATGGGGCCTTTGGGGTACAATGAGCAGTTCTTC	CASSIMGPLGYNEQFF
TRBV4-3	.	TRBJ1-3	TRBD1	TGCGCCAGCAGCCAAGTTAGGGGGCACACCATATATTTT	CASSQVRGHTIYF
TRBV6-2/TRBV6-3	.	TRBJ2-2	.	TGTGCCAGCAGTTACTCGGGTGGGGAGATTAACACCGGGGAGCTGTTTTTT	CASSYSGGEINTGELFF
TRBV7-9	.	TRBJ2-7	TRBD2	TGTGCCAGCAGCTTAGAAGCGGGGGGCACCCACGAGCAGTACTTC	CASSLEAGGTHEQYF
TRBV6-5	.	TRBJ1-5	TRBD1	TGTGCCAGCAGCCTGGACAGGGGTAACAATCAGCCCCAGCATTTT	CASSLDRGNNQPQHF
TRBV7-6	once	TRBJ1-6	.	TGTGCCAGCAGCTTAGAAGGGGGGCCCCATAATTCACCCCTCCACTTT	CASSLEGGPHNSPLHF
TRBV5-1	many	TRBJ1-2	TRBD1	TGCGCCAGCAGCTTGGACTTGGGGACAGGGACCTACTATGGCTACACCTTC	CASSLDLGTGTYYGYTF
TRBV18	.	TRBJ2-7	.	TGTGCCAGCTCACCACCAGGGTGGGAGTCCTACGAGCAGTACTTC	CASSPPGWESYEQYF
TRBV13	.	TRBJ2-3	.	TGTGCCAGCAGCTTAGGGTTGTTACAAGTCACAGATACGCAGTATTTT	CASSLGLLQVTDTQYF
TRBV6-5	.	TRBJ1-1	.	TGTGCCAGCAGTCCAGAATGGGGGAACACTGAAGCTTTCTTT	CASSPEWGNTEAFF
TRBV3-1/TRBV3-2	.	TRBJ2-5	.	TGTGCCAGCAGCCCCCGGCAGGGTCTAGAGACCCAGTACTTC	CASSPRQGLETQYF
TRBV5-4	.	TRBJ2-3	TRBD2	TGTGCCAGCAGCCCGGGAGGACTAGCGGGAGGAGTAACCACAGATACGCAGTATTTT	CASSPGGLAGGVTTDTQYF
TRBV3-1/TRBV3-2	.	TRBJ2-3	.	TGTGCCAGCAGCCAAAGGGGGAGGGCAGATACGCAGTATTTT	CASSQRGRADTQYF
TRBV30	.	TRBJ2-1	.	TGTGCCTGGGGGGACCACCGTTACAATGAGCAGTTCTTC	CAWGDHRYNEQFF
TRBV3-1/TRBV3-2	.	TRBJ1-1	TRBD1	TGTGCCAGCTCGGACAGGGTGGGCACTGAAGCTTTCTTT	CASSDRVGTEAFF
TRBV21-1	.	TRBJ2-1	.	TGTGCCAGCAGCAAAAGGGACAGGGGCTCCAATGAGCAGTTCTTC	CASSKRDRGSNEQFF
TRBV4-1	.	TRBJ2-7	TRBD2	TGCGCCAGCAGCCAAGATCATCCTAGCGGGGGCCTGGTGAGCTCCTACGAGCAGTACTTC	CASSQDHPSGGLVSSYEQYF
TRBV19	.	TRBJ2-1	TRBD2	TGTGCCAGTAGTCGAAGCGGGAGGGCCAATGAGCAGTTCTTC	CASSRSGRANEQFF
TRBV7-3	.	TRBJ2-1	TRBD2	TGTGCCAGCAGCTCCGGCGGGAGCTACAATGAGCAGTTCTTC	CASSSGGSYNEQFF
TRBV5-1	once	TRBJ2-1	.	TGCGCCAGCAGCACCGGGAGTGGTTACAATGAGCAGTTCTTC	CASSTGSGYNEQFF
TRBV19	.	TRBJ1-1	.	TGTGCCAGTAGTATAGTAAGGGGCGAAAACACTGAAGCTTTCTTT	CASSIVRGENTEAFF
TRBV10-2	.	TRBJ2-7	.	TGCGCCAGCACCAAGGAACTGCCCTACGAGCAGTACTTC	CASTKELPYEQYF
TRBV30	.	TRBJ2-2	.	TGTGCCTGGAGATCAGGGGGAGGCACCGGGGAGCTGTTTTTT	CAWRSGGGTGELFF
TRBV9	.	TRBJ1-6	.	TGTGCCAGCAGCGTAGACCCGGGGCAAGATTCACCCCTCCACTTT	CASSVDPGQDSPLHF
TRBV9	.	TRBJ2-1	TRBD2	TGTGCCAGCAGCGCTTTAGCGGGGTTCTACAATGAGCAGTTCTTC	CASSALAGFYNEQFF
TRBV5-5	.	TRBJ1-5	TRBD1	TGTGCCAGCAGGTTGGACAGGGGCAATCAGCCCCAGCATTTT	CASRLDRGNQPQHF
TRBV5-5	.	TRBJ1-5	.	TGTGCCAGCAGCTTGGCCACGGATACAACGGCTCAGCCCCAGCATTTT	CASSLATDTTAQPQHF
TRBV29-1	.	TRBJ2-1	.	TGCAGCGTTGAAGCACTAGTGGGCTACAATGAGCAGTTCTTC	CSVEALVGYNEQFF